The 5 T cell receptor beta chains given below trace back to one sample, sequenced in a study of tumor-infiltrating lymphocytes in primary liver carcinoma (dated by TCRdb to 2017 to 2019). Blood RNA was extracted from unsorted whole blood using TRIzol reagent, and germline DNA was obtained with the DNeasy Blood & Tissue kit. The sequencing machine was an Illumina HiSeq 2500. Starting from 500 to 600 ng total RNA, TCRbeta-specific cDNA was produced by reverse transcription with a constant-region primer and ProtoScript II reverse transcriptase. Construction of the TCRbeta libraries relied on three nested rounds of multiplex PCR, following a slightly modified ARM-PCR procedure. The first two PCR rounds used multiplex TRBV1-TRBV30 forward primers with a Cbeta reverse primer, each for about 10 cycles. TCRdb reran the public reads through fastp at Q25 and MiXCR, keeping productive beta chains. Identical CDR3 protein sequences are pooled into one entry, listed with their most common genes and DNA. Here the sample has hundreds of thousands of distinct CDR3 sequences; more than 55% occur a single time. Over 15% of the sample lies in the top ten.

The specimen was peripheral blood. These receptors were obtained from a woman aged 30 to 39 with primary liver carcinoma and hepatitis B virus infection.

With respect to this clonotype: It may be a read error: a sequence one base away is much more abundant. The chain links TRBV12-3 or TRBV12-4 to TRBJ2-1; TRBD1 might be the D (6 bases). This CDR3 comprises 12 residues. V was cut by 6 bases and J by 10 bases, with 13 bases left in between. In nucleotides, the CDR3 is TGTGCCAGCAGAAGTGGGGGCTGGGAGCAGTTCTTC. It specifies CASRSGGWEQFF.

The chain carries TRBV12-3 or TRBV12-4 and TRBJ2-2; tentative D call: TRBD2 (6 bases). The CDR3 spans 18 residues. V gave up 3 bases and J gave up 2 bases, with 19 bases separating them. The CDR3 bases are TGTGCCAGCAGTTTCCTACCGGGAGAACTTAAAAACACCGGGGAGCTGTTTTTT. Translating gives CASSFLPGELKNTGELFF.

There are many counts of this clonotype. This chain joins TRBV29-1 and TRBJ2-5; perhaps TRBD1 as D (6 bases). The CDR3 runs to 12 residues. CDR1 SQVTM and CDR2 ANQGSEA come from the germline V gene. Trimming stripped 1 base from V and 4 bases from J, with 7 bases between. This CDR3 is CSVEGRGETQYF. CDR3 sequence (DNA): TGCAGCGTTGAAGGCAGGGGAGAGACCCAGTACTTC.

Note on this clonotype: At one end the junction does not follow the germline gene, possibly because of a read error. V and J are TRBV29-1 and TRBJ2-2; D may be TRBD1 (8 bases). Per the germline V gene, CDR1 is SQVTM and CDR2 is ANQGSEA. This CDR3 is built from 13 residues. The DNA for the CDR3 is TGCAGCGCTTACAGGGGGGGTACCGGGGAGCTGCTTTTT. Protein product: CSAYRGGTGELLF.

Comments on this clonotype: This may arise from a read error, as a much more abundant clone is one base away. The chain carries TRBV12-3 or TRBV12-4 and TRBJ1-1; 7 bases are shared with TRBD1. The CDR3 is 15 amino acids. The CDR3 bases are TGTGTCAGCAGTTTAGGGGCAGGGGGGAACACTGAAGCTTTCTTT. Amino acids: CVSSLGAGGNTEAFF.